These 12 T cell receptor beta chains came from one sample sequenced in a study of blood T cell repertoires in COVID-19. Profiling relied on immunoSEQ multiplex PCR, and the TCRdb table lists in-frame clones only, not all of them. The data show 140,000 to 150,000 clones, with around four fifths seen just once and around 5% held by the top ten. Source material: peripheral blood. These receptors were collected from a human donor in a cohort sampled during active COVID-19.

The rearrangement links TRBV6-5 to TRBJ2-3; TRBD2 might be the D (7 bases). This CDR3 is built from 15 residues. Germline CDR1 is MNHEY and CDR2 is SVGAGI. Trimming removed 6 bases at V and 2 bases at J, with 15 bases between. The CDR3 spells CASRGEGGFTDTQYF. The CDR3 nucleotides are TGTGCCAGCAGGGGGGAGGGGGGTTTCACAGATACGCAGTATTTT.

The chain combines TRBV15 with TRBJ2-7, with 7 nucleotides matching TRBD1. Germline CDR1 LNHNV, CDR2 YYDKDF (reference sequence). V was pared by 1 base and J by 5 bases, with 8 bases of the junction left unmatched. This CDR3 has 15 residues. Here the CDR3 DNA reads TGTGCCACCAGCAGAGCGGCAGGGGGTTATAACGAGCAGTACTTC. Protein product: CATSRAAGGYNEQYF.

This clone has just one count. CDR3 in amino acids: CASSLDRSGTGGTDTQYF. The CDR3 DNA follows: TGTGCCAGCAGCTTGGATCGTTCCGGGACAGGGGGGACAGATACGCAGTATTTT. The chain carries TRBV5-6 and TRBJ2-3; 11 bases match TRBD1. J lost 3 bases, V lost 0 bases, and 9 bases had no gene match. The length of the CDR3 is 18 residues. Per the germline V gene, CDR1 is SGHDT and CDR2 is YYEEEE.

This clone showed up just a few times. CDR3 sequence: CASSLDGTGSYEQYV. CDR3 bases: TGCGCCAGCAGCTTGGATGGGACAGGCTCCTACGAGCAGTACGTC. The J gene is TRBJ2-7, the V gene TRBV5-1, with TRBD1 identical over 8 bases. This CDR3 contains 15 residues. Germline trimming cut 0 bases from V and 0 bases from J; bases unmatched to any gene: 2. The V gene's germline CDR1 is SGHRS and CDR2 YFSETQ.

The chain links TRBV6-1 to TRBJ2-6; possibly TRBD1 for D (6 bases). This CDR3 contains 15 residues. Trimming pared 3 bases from V and 5 bases from J, leaving 11 bases between. The germline V gene encodes CDR1 MNHNS and CDR2 SASEGT. The CDR3 loop is CASSEETGWANVLTF. The CDR3 DNA is TGTGCCAGCAGTGAGGAGACAGGATGGGCCAACGTCCTGACTTTC.

This chain joins TRBV2 and TRBJ1-5; TRBD1 aligns across 7 bases. V lost 0 bases to trimming and J lost 11 bases; unmatched junction nucleotides: 13. The CDR3 runs to 16 residues. Germline V gene data show CDR1 as SNHLY and CDR2 as FYNNEI. For the CDR3, the DNA is TGTGCCAGCAGTGAAGCGCGGCAGGGGGTTCGGATGGCCCAGCATTTT. Protein: CASSEARQGVRMAQHF.

The chain employs TRBV6-5 and TRBJ2-3, with 8 bases that match TRBD2. J gave up 1 base and V 6 bases, and 3 bases lay outside the gene matches. The CDR3 loop spans 14 amino acids. The germline V gene has CDR1 MNHEY and CDR2 SVGAGI. CDR3 DNA: TGTGCCAGCAGCGGGGGGGCCGGCACAGATACGCAGTATTTT. Protein product: CASSGGAGTDTQYF.

The chain is built from TRBV25-1 and TRBJ2-3; a weak D match, TRBD2 (7 bases). The germline V gene has CDR1 MGHDK and CDR2 SYGVNS. Trimming removed 1 base at V and 4 bases at J, with 18 bases between. The CDR3 is made up of 17 amino acids. The CDR3 sequence: CASSELGGVLSPDTQYF. DNA for the CDR3: TGTGCCAGCAGTGAATTAGGGGGGGTTCTCTCCCCAGATACGCAGTATTTT. The whole variable domain, filled in from reference TRBV25-1 and TRBJ2-3, reads EADIYQTPRYLVIGTGKKITLECSQTMGHDKMYWYQQDPGMELHLIHYSYGVNSTEKGDLSSESTVSRIRTEHFPLTLESARPSHTSQYLCASSELGGVLSPDTQYFGPGTRLTVL.

V is TRBV7-2 and J is TRBJ1-5; 9 nucleotides match TRBD1. V was pared by 5 bases and J by 0 bases, with 11 bases of the junction left unmatched. Per germline, CDR1 SGHTA and CDR2 FQGNSA. This CDR3 is 18 amino acids long. The CDR3 spells CASSPRRTGDYSNQPQHF. Here the CDR3 DNA reads TGTGCCAGCAGCCCGAGGCGGACAGGGGATTATAGCAATCAGCCCCAGCATTTT. Combining the CDR3 with reference TRBV7-2 and TRBJ1-5 gives the whole variable domain GAGVSQSPSNKVTEKGKDVELRCDPISGHTALYWYRQSLGQGLEFLIYFQGNSAPDKSGLPSDRFSAERTGGSVSTLTIQRTQQEDSAVYLCASSPRRTGDYSNQPQHFGDGTRLSIL.

The V and J genes are TRBV30 and TRBJ1-4; perhaps TRBD1 as D (5 bases). The CDR3 has 13 residues. Germline V CDR1 and CDR2: GTSNPN, SVGIG (reference sequence). V lost 3 bases and J 4 bases, leaving 9 bases between the germline ends. DNA of the CDR3: TGTGCCTGGAGCAGGGATAATAATGAAAAACTGTTTTTT. This encodes CAWSRDNNEKLFF.

This sequence joins TRBV6-6 and TRBJ1-6; D is undetermined. Trimming cost V 4 bases and J 3 bases, with 7 bases left between them. The CDR3 has 14 residues. The germline gives CDR1 MNHNY, CDR2 SVGAGI (reference sequence). The CDR3 sequence: CASSSAGYNSPLHF. In DNA, the CDR3 is TGTGCCAGCAGTTCTGCAGGCTATAATTCACCCCTCCACTTT.

The rearrangement links TRBV6-5 to TRBJ2-5; 9 positions agree with TRBD2. This CDR3 is 16 amino acids long. The germline CDR1 and CDR2 sequences are MNHEY and SVGAGI. V shed 2 bases, J shed 5 bases, and the junction held 9 bases outside the gene matches. The CDR3 nucleotides are TGTGCCAGCAGTTACAGGGGCGGGGGGGCCTTGGAGACCCAGTACTTC. Amino acids: CASSYRGGGALETQYF.